A selection of T cell receptor beta chains follows, all from one sample in a study of spatial heterogeneity in lung cancer. TCRdb independently ran MiXCR on the 5' RACE reads; one entry per CDR3 protein. The profile shows about 21,000 distinct CDR3 sequences, approximately 2.5% of them singletons. The sample in question was lung tumor tissue, obtained at surgery. Every receptor here comes from a male donor with early-stage non-small cell lung cancer. The CDR3 runs from the conserved cysteine through the conserved F or W. The D gene is left open where the match is weak. Size values are once, few and many counts, or a class for expanded clones, and some rows have none.

j_gene,abundance,d_gene,len,v_gene,CDR3aa,CDR3nt
TRBJ2-3,many,TRBD2,16,TRBV20-1,CSAGTSGSNEADTQYF,TGCAGTGCAGGGACTAGCGGGAGTAATGAAGCAGATACGCAGTATTTT
TRBJ2-1,many,TRBD2,15,TRBV20-1,CSASRLAGAYNEQFF,TGCAGTGCTAGCCGACTAGCGGGAGCTTACAATGAGCAGTTCTTC
TRBJ2-1,many,TRBD2,17,TRBV5-1,CASSLDPTSGSYNEQFF,TGCGCCAGCAGCTTGGACCCGACTAGCGGATCATACAATGAGCAGTTCTTC
TRBJ1-1,many,NA,13,TRBV27,CASSLRRYTEAFF,TGTGCCAGCAGTTTAAGGCGGTACACTGAAGCTTTCTTT
TRBJ2-5,many,TRBD2,15,TRBV12-3/TRBV12-4,CASRGASGSSETQYF,TGTGCCAGCAGGGGGGCTAGCGGGAGTTCAGAGACCCAGTACTTC
TRBJ2-7,medium-sized,NA,14,TRBV7-2,CASSLGGTRYEQYF,TGTGCCAGCAGCTTAGGGGGGACCCGCTACGAGCAGTACTTC
TRBJ2-1,many,TRBD1,17,TRBV24-1,CATGGPGGKSLSNEQFF,TGTGCCACCGGAGGACCAGGGGGAAAGAGCTTGTCCAATGAGCAGTTCTTC
TRBJ1-2,many,NA,14,TRBV3-1,CASSQQGSDYGYTF,TGTGCCAGCAGCCAACAGGGGAGCGACTATGGCTACACCTTC
TRBJ2-3,many,NA,12,TRBV6-2/TRBV6-3,CASSSGLGAQYF,TGTGCCAGCAGTTCCGGACTTGGTGCGCAGTATTTT
TRBJ2-1,medium-sized,TRBD2,16,TRBV11-2,CASRPGSGSSYNEQFF,TGTGCCAGCAGGCCTGGGAGCGGGAGCTCCTACAATGAGCAGTTCTTC
TRBJ2-2,many,TRBD1,14,TRBV6-2/TRBV6-3,CASSRQGVAGELFF,TGTGCCAGCAGCCGACAGGGGGTCGCCGGGGAGCTGTTTTTT
TRBJ1-1,many,NA,15,TRBV3-1,CASSLEGGTGTEAFF,TGTGCCAGCAGCCTGGAGGGCGGAACGGGCACTGAAGCTTTCTTT
TRBJ2-3,few,NA,16,TRBV4-2,CASSLEPAQGTDTQYF,TGTGCCAGCAGCCTTGAGCCAGCTCAGGGCACAGATACGCAGTATTTT
TRBJ1-4,many,NA,16,TRBV7-9,CASSPQGRGGNEKLFF,TGTGCCAGCAGCCCACAGGGTCGTGGGGGTAATGAAAAACTGTTTTTT
TRBJ2-3,many,NA,14,TRBV20-1,CSARDEGYTDTQYF,TGCAGTGCTAGAGATGAAGGTTACACAGATACGCAGTATTTT
TRBJ2-5,many,NA,15,TRBV9,CASSKTGSLQETQYF,TGTGCCAGCAGCAAAACAGGGTCGCTCCAAGAGACCCAGTACTTC
TRBJ1-1,many,NA,18,TRBV3-1,CASSQDPWGLGPNTEAFF,TGTGCCAGCAGCCAAGATCCGTGGGGGTTGGGGCCGAACACTGAAGCTTTCTTT
TRBJ2-3,many,TRBD1,11,TRBV29-1,CSVDGGDRGSF,TGCAGCGTTGACGGGGGCGACAGGGGGAGCTTT
TRBJ2-7,many,TRBD1,15,TRBV20-1,CSARLPDRGSYEQYF,TGCAGTGCTAGACTCCCGGACAGGGGGTCCTACGAGCAGTACTTC
TRBJ2-7,many,TRBD2,14,TRBV28,CASKISGADHEQYF,TGTGCCAGCAAGATTAGCGGGGCCGACCACGAGCAGTACTTC
TRBJ1-1,many,NA,14,TRBV20-1,CSAYAARGNTEAFF,TGCAGTGCTTACGCCGCGAGGGGAAACACTGAAGCTTTCTTT
TRBJ2-3,many,NA,11,TRBV7-2,CASSPRDTQYF,TGTGCCAGCAGCCCCAGAGATACGCAGTATTTT
TRBJ1-1,many,TRBD1,15,TRBV6-6,CASKTNTGEGTEAFF,TGTGCCAGCAAGACAAACACAGGGGAGGGTACTGAAGCTTTCTTT
TRBJ2-3,many,NA,11,TRBV29-1,CSVDWADTQYF,TGCAGCGTTGATTGGGCAGATACGCAGTATTTT
TRBJ2-6,many,TRBD1,19,TRBV7-9,CASSLGAGQGVPGANVLTF,TGTGCCAGCAGCTTAGGAGCGGGACAGGGCGTCCCTGGGGCCAACGTCCTGACTTTC
TRBJ2-3,many,NA,14,TRBV2,CASSGLREADTQYF,TGTGCCAGCAGCGGGCTGAGGGAGGCAGATACGCAGTATTTT
TRBJ1-3,many,NA,16,TRBV4-1,CASSQDPGRSGNTIYF,TGCGCCAGCAGCCAAGATCCAGGGCGCTCTGGAAACACCATATATTTT
TRBJ2-1,many,NA,13,TRBV3-1,CASSQDTRQKQFF,TGTGCCAGCAGCCAAGATACCCGGCAAAAGCAGTTCTTC
TRBJ1-2,many,TRBD1,14,TRBV20-1,CSAIRTGGGLSYTF,TGCAGTGCTATACGGACAGGGGGCGGTTTGAGCTACACCTTC
TRBJ2-2,NA,NA,14,TRBV7-2,CASSLWGSTGELFF,TGTGCCAGCAGCTTGTGGGGTTCCACCGGGGAGCTGTTTTTT
TRBJ2-3,many,TRBD2,16,TRBV12-3/TRBV12-4,CASSLASRDYTDTQYF,TGTGCCAGCAGTTTAGCCTCCCGGGACTACACAGATACGCAGTATTTT
TRBJ2-2,many,NA,18,TRBV27,CASSFSRSLFANTGELFF,TGTGCCAGCAGTTTCTCGAGGAGCCTATTCGCGAACACCGGGGAGCTGTTTTTT
TRBJ1-2,medium-sized,NA,17,TRBV21-1,CASSIRTGQRTNYGYTF,TGTGCCAGCAGCATACGAACAGGACAGCGTACTAACTATGGCTACACCTTC
TRBJ2-1,many,NA,16,TRBV20-1,CSAPSLGKIIRGEQFF,TGCAGTGCCCCCTCGTTGGGGAAGATAATAAGAGGGGAGCAGTTCTTC
TRBJ1-4,medium-sized,NA,14,TRBV5-1,CASSFGGANEKLFF,TGCGCCAGCAGCTTTGGAGGGGCTAATGAAAAACTGTTTTTT
TRBJ2-5,many,NA,14,TRBV27,CASSRRTDQETQYF,TGTGCCAGCAGCCGCCGGACGGATCAAGAGACCCAGTACTTC
TRBJ2-5,many,NA,12,TRBV2,CASSDGGETQYF,TGTGCCAGCAGTGACGGGGGAGAGACCCAGTACTTC
TRBJ1-1,many,NA,15,TRBV12-3/TRBV12-4,CASSIVGGGSTEAFF,TGTGCCAGCAGCATAGTCGGGGGGGGTAGCACTGAAGCTTTCTTT
TRBJ1-4,few,TRBD1,14,TRBV3-1,CASSQEDRDRGLFF,TGTGCCAGCAGCCAAGAGGACCGGGACAGAGGTCTGTTTTTT
TRBJ2-3,many,NA,16,TRBV20-1,CSARTRASQGTDTQYF,TGCAGTGCTAGAACCCGGGCCTCACAAGGCACAGATACGCAGTATTTT
TRBJ1-3,many,TRBD1,15,TRBV11-2,CASTRQGDSGNTIYF,TGTGCCAGCACCCGACAGGGTGACTCTGGAAACACCATATATTTT